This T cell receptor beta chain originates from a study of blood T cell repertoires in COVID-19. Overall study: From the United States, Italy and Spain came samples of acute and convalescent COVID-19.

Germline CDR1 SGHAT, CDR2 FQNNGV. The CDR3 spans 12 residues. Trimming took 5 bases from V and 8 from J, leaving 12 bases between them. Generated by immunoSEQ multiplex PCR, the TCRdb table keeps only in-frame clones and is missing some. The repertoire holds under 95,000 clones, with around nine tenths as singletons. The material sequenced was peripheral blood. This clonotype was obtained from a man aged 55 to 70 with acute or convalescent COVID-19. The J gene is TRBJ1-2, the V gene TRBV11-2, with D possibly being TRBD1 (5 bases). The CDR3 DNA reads TGTGCCAGCAGCCCCGGGTCAGGGGGCTACACCTTC. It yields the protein CASSPGSGGYTF. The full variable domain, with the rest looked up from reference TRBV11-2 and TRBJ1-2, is EAGVAQSPRYKIIEKRQSVAFWCNPISGHATLYWYQQILGQGPKLLIQFQNNGVVDDSQLPKDRFSAERLKGVDSTLKIQPAKLEDSAVYLCASSPGSGGYTFGSGTRLTVV.